These 5 T cell receptor beta chains originate from one sample sequenced in a study of CD8+ T cells in alopecia areata. Extracted from the samples, RNA was reverse transcribed into cDNA to serve as the sequencing template. Clones were read by immunoSEQ multiplex PCR, and TCRdb kept only the in-frame ones, dropping some. Listed for the sample are about 270,000 clones, none seen a single time. Cutaneous lymph nodes were pooled and cells sorted by CD4, CD8alpha, NKG2D, NKG2ACE and more. The sequencing sample was made of CD4+ T cells sorted from a lymph node. The receptor source for this set is a C3H/HeJ mouse with alopecia areata. The strain's MHC haplotype is H2-k.

This clone was recorded a few times. Genes and germline are mouse. With the read ending 4 residues before the CDR3 end, the germline J gene is used to fill in that end. This same CDR3 is encoded by further DNA sequences in the sample. J is TRBJ2-1 and V is TRBV5, with a possible D match to TRBD1 (5 bases). The CDR3 length is 14 residues. Per germline, CDR1 LGHNA and CDR2 YNLKQL (reference sequence). V was pared by 0 bases and J by 3 bases, with 6 bases between. CDR3 in amino acids: CASSQEQGYAEQFF. The CDR3 bases that were read are TGTGCCAGCAGCCAAGAGCAGGGCTATGCT.

This clone appeared many times. Mouse names are used for the genes. In the same sample, other DNA sequences code for this CDR3. The CDR3 is CTCSADRNSDYTF. CDR3 DNA, as far as it was read: TGCACCTGCAGTGCAGACAGGAACTCC. This chain links TRBV1 with TRBJ1-2, with unresolved D. Read coverage stops 4 residues before the CDR3 terminus; the germline J gene supplies the remainder. The CDR3 has 13 residues. Germline assignment: CDR1 NSQYPW and CDR2 LRSPGD (reference sequence). Trimming shortened V by 0 bases and J by 2 bases, and 4 bases separated the two germline ends.

This clone was seen more than once but under ten times. Mouse gene names apply. The sequenced fragment ends 4 residues before the CDR3 boundary, so the rest is inferred from the germline J gene. The rearrangement links TRBV29 to TRBJ2-1, with 10 bases aligning to TRBD1. The CDR3 consists of 12 residues. V gave up 11 bases and J gave up 6 bases; unmatched junction bases: 4. Per the germline V gene, CDR1 is MSHET and CDR2 is SYDVDS. This CDR3 is CAGGQGIAEQFF. The CDR3 DNA, read in part, is TGTGCTGGGGGACAGGGGATTGCT.

There are a few counts of this clone. Genes and germline are mouse. The read stops 4 residues short of the end of the CDR3; the missing end is completed from the germline J gene. V is TRBV5 and J is TRBJ2-1, with TRBD2 matching 13 bases. This CDR3 is 18 amino acids long. CDR1 and CDR2 (germline): LGHNA, YNLKQL (reference sequence). This CDR3 reads CASSQDRTGGARGAEQFF. The sequenced CDR3 bases are TGTGCCAGCAGCCAAGATAGGACTGGGGGGGCGCGGGGAGCT.

For this clone: The gene names given are mouse names. Coverage ceases 4 residues before the CDR3 finishes, and the germline J gene fills in the end. Other DNA sequences in this sample translate to the same CDR3. The chain carries TRBV19 and TRBJ2-7; D is unclear. Per the germline V gene, CDR1 is FNHDT and CDR2 is SITEND (reference sequence). The CDR3 contains 12 residues. The part of the CDR3 DNA that was read is TGTGCCAGCAGTATCACAGCTTAT. It encodes CASSITAY. The full CDR3 protein is CASSITAYEQYF.